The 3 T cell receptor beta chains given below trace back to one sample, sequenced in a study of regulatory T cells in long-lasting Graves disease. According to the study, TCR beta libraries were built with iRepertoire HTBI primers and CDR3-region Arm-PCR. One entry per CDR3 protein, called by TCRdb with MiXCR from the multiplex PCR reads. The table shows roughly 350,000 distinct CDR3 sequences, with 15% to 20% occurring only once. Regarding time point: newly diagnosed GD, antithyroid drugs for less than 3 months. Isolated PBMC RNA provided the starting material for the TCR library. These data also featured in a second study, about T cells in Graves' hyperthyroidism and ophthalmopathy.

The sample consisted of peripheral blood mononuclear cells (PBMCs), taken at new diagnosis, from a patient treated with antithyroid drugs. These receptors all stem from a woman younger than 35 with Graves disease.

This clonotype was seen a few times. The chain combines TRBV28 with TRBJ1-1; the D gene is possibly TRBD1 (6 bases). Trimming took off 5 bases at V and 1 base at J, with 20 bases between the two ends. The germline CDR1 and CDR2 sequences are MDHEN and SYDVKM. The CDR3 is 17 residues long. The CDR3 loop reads CASSPPWGGGKNTEAFF. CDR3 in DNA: TGTGCCAGCAGTCCCCCCTGGGGGGGGGGCAAGAACACTGAAGCTTTCTTT. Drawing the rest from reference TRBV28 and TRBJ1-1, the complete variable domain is DVKVTQSSRYLVKRTGEKVFLECVQDMDHENMFWYRQDPGLGLRLIYFSYDVKMKEKGDIPEGYSVSREKKERFSLILESASTNQTSMYLCASSPPWGGGKNTEAFFGQGTRLTVV.

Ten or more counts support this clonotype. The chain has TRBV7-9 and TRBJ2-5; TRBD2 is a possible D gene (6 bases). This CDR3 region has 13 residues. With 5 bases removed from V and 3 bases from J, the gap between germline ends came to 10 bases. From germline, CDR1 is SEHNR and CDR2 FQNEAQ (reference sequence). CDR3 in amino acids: CASSGGVEETQYF. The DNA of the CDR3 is TGTGCCAGCAGCGGAGGGGTCGAAGAGACCCAGTACTTC.

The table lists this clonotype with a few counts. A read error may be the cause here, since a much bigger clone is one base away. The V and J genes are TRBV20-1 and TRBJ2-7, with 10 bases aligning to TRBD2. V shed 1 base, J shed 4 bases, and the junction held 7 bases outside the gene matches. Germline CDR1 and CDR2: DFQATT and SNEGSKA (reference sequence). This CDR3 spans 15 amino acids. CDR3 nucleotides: TGCAGTGCTAGAGCACTGGGACTAGCGCCTTACGAGCAGTACTTC. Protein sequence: CSARALGLAPYEQYF.